The 6 T cell receptor beta chains given below trace back to one sample, sequenced in a study of CD8+ T cells in alopecia areata. Treatment given: oral pan-JAK inhibitor, 5-10 mg twice daily. Sequencing templates came from extracted RNA that was reverse transcribed into cDNA. TCRdb's table, derived via immunoSEQ multiplex PCR, lists solely in-frame clones and lacks some. Here the sample spans around 190,000 clones, less than 65% being singletons. This material consisted of CD4+ T cells sorted from blood, taken at week 24, from a patient treated with tofacitinib. These receptors came from a human donor with alopecia areata.

The chain employs TRBV5-6 and TRBJ2-7; 8 bases fit TRBD1. The V and J ends lost 3 bases and 3 bases, in that order; junction bases with no gene match: 5. This CDR3 is 14 amino acids long. Germline V lookup: CDR1 SGHDT, CDR2 YYEEEE. The CDR3, as DNA: TGTGCCAGCAGCTCCGGGACAGGAAACTACGAGCAGTACTTC. Its translation: CASSSGTGNYEQYF. Full variable domain (remainder filled in from reference TRBV5-6 and TRBJ2-7): DAGVTQSPTHLIKTRGQQVTLRCSPKSGHDTVSWYQQALGQGPQFIFQYYEEEERQRGNFPDRFSGHQFPNYSSELNVNALLLGDSALYLCASSSGTGNYEQYFGPGTRLTVT.

This chain joins TRBV20-1 and TRBJ2-1; D remains ambiguous. The length of the CDR3 is 10 residues. In germline, CDR1 is DFQATT, CDR2 SNEGSKA (reference sequence). V was pared by 6 bases and J by 8 bases, with 8 bases between. The chain's CDR3 is CSADRDEQFF. The CDR3 DNA reads as TGCAGTGCAGATAGGGATGAGCAGTTCTTC.

The chain joins TRBV2 to TRBJ2-5; 8 bases map to TRBD2. CDR3 size: 12 residues. CDR1 is SNHLY, CDR2 FYNNEI, per germline. V gave up 7 bases and J gave up 7 bases; unmatched junction bases: 5. In DNA, the CDR3 is TGTGCCAGCACGGGGGGGACCGGGACCCAGTACTTC. It translates to CASTGGTGTQYF. Based on the CDR3 plus reference TRBV2 and TRBJ2-5, the full variable domain is EPEVTQTPSHQVTQMGQEVILRCVPISNHLYFYWYRQILGQKVEFLVSFYNNEISEKSEIFDDQFSVERPDGSNFTLKIRSTKLEDSAMYFCASTGGTGTQYFGPGTRLLVL.

The V gene is TRBV29-1, the J gene TRBJ2-7; TRBD1 aligns across 7 bases. Unmatched junction bases numbered 6, after V lost 1 base and J lost 0 bases. The CDR3 is 15 amino acids. Per germline, CDR1 SQVTM and CDR2 ANQGSEA. CDR3 DNA sequence: TGCAGCGTTGAAGGTGACAGGGAGAGCTCCTACGAGCAGTACTTC. Amino acid sequence: CSVEGDRESSYEQYF.

This clone was counted between two and nine times. The chain employs TRBV5-6 and TRBJ1-4; TRBD1 aligns across 7 bases. CDR3 length equals 15 residues. Trimming removed 3 bases from V and 4 bases from J; junction bases left unmatched: 6. In germline, CDR1 is SGHDT, CDR2 YYEEEE. DNA of the CDR3: TGTGCCAGCAGCTCCGGACAGGTTTATAATGAAAAACTGTTTTTT. Translated: CASSSGQVYNEKLFF.

The chain links TRBV2 to TRBJ2-1; TRBD2 matches at 12 bases. CDR3 length: 15 amino acids. Germline V CDR1 and CDR2: SNHLY, FYNNEI. V lost 5 bases to trimming and J lost 7 bases; unmatched junction nucleotides: 6. CDR3: CASSPTSGGNNEQFF. CDR3 nucleotides: TGTGCCAGCAGTCCGACTAGCGGGGGAAATAATGAGCAGTTCTTC.